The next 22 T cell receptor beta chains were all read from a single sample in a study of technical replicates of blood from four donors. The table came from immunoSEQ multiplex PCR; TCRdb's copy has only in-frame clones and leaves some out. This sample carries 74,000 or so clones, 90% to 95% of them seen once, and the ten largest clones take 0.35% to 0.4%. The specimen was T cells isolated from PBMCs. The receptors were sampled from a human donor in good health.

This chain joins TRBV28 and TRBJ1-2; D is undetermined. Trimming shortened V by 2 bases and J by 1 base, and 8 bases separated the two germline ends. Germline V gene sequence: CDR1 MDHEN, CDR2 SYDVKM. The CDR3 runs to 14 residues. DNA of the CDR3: TGTGCCAGCAGTTTAGCGAGCTATAACTATGGCTACACCTTC. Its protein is CASSLASYNYGYTF.

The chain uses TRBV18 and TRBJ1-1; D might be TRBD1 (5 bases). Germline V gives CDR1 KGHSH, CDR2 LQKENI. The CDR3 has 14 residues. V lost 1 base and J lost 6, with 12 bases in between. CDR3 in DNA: TGTGCCAGCTCACCACAGGGGTTTAAGGCTGAAGCTTTCTTT. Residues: CASSPQGFKAEAFF.

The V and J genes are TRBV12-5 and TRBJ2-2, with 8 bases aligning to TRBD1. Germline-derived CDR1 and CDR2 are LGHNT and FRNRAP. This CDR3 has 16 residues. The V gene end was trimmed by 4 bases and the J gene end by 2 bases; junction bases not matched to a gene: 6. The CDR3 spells CASGSSDRVNTGELFF. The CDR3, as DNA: TGTGCTAGTGGTTCCTCGGACAGGGTTAACACCGGGGAGCTGTTTTTT.

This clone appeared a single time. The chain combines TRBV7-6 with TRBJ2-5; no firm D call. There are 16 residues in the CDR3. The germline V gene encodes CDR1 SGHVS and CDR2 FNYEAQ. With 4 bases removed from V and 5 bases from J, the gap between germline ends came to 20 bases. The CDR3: CASSSSNSVRVETQYF. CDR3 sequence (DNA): TGTGCCAGCAGCTCCTCCAATAGTGTACGGGTCGAGACCCAGTACTTC.

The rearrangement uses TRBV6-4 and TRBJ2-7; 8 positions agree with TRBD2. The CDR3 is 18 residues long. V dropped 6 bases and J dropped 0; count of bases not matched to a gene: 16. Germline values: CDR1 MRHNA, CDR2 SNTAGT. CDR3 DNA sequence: TGTGCCAGCAGCGCCAGAGTTGGCCACACTAGCGGCTCCTACGAGCAGTACTTC. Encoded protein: CASSARVGHTSGSYEQYF.

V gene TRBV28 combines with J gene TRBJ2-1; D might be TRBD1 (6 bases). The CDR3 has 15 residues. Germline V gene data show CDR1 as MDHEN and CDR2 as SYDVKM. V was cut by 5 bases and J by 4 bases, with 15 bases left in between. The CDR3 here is CASSPGTSSYNEQFF. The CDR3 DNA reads TGTGCCAGCAGTCCCGGGACAAGTTCTTACAATGAGCAGTTCTTC.

DNA for the CDR3: TGTGCCAGTAGTATATCGGTCTTTCCACAGTTCAATCAGCCCCAGCATTTT. Its protein product is CASSISVFPQFNQPQHF. V usage is TRBV19 and J usage is TRBJ1-5; D is unclear. V lost 2 bases and J lost 3, with 17 bases in between. Per the germline V gene, CDR1 is LNHDA and CDR2 is SQIVND (reference sequence). The CDR3 extends over 17 amino acids.

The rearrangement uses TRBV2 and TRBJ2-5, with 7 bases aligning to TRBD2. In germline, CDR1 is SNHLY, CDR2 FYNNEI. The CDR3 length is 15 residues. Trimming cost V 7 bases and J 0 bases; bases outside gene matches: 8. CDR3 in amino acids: CASTGGAGYQETQYF. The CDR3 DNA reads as TGTGCCAGCACCGGCGGAGCGGGGTACCAAGAGACCCAGTACTTC.

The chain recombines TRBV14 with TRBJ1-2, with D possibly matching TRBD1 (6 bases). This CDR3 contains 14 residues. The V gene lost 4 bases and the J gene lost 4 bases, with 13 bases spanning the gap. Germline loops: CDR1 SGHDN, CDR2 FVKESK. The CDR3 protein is CASSLGQILYGYTF. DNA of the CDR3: TGTGCCAGCAGCCTCGGACAGATCCTCTATGGCTACACCTTC. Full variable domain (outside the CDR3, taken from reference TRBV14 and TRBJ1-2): EAGVTQFPSHSVIEKGQTVTLRCDPISGHDNLYWYRRVMGKEIKFLLHFVKESKQDESGMPNNRFLAERTGGTYSTLKVQPAELEDSGVYFCASSLGQILYGYTFGSGTRLTVV.

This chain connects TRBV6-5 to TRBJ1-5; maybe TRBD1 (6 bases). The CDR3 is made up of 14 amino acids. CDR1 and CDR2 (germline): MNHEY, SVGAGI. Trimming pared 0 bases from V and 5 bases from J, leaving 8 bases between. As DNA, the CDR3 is TGTGCCAGCAGTTACTCGGCAGGGGATCAGCCCCAGCATTTT. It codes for CASSYSAGDQPQHF.

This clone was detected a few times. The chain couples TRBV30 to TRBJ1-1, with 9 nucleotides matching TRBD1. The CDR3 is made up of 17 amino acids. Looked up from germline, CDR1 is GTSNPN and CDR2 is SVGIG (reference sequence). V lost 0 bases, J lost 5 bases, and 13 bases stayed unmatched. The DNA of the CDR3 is TGTGCCTGGAGTGTACGGTTGGGGACAGGGAGAATTACTGAAGCTTTCTTT. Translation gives CAWSVRLGTGRITEAFF.

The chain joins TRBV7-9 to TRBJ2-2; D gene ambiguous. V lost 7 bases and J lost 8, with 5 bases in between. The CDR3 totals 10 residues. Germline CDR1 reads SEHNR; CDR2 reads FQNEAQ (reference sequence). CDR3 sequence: CASTRGELFF. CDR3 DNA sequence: TGTGCCAGCACCCGGGGGGAGCTGTTTTTT.

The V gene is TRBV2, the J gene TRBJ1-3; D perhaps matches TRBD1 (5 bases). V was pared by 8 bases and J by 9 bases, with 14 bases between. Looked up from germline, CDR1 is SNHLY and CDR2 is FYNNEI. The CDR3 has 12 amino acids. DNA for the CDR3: TGTGCCAGCGGGAGCGGGGGTGCCACCATATATTTT. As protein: CASGSGGATIYF. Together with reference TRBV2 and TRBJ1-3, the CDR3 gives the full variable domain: EPEVTQTPSHQVTQMGQEVILRCVPISNHLYFYWYRQILGQKVEFLVSFYNNEISEKSEIFDDQFSVERPDGSNFTLKIRSTKLEDSAMYFCASGSGGATIYFGEGSWLTVV.

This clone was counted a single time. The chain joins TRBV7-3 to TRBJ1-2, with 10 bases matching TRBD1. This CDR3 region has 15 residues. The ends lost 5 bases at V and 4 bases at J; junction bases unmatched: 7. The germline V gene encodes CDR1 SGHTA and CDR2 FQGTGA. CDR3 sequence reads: CASSPGTGATYGYTF. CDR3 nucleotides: TGTGCCAGCAGCCCGGGGACAGGGGCTACCTATGGCTACACCTTC.

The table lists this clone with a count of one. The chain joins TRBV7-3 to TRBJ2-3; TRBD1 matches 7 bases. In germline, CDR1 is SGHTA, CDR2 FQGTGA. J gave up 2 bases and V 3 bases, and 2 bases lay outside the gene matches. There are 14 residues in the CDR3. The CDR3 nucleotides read TGTGCCAGCAGCTTGGACAGGTACACAGATACGCAGTATTTT. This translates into CASSLDRYTDTQYF.

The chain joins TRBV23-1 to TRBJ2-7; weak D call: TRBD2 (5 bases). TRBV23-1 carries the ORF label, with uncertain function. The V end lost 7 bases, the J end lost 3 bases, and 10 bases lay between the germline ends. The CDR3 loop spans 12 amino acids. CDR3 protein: CASTSGNYEQYF. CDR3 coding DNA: TGCGCCAGCACGAGCGGAAACTACGAGCAGTACTTC.

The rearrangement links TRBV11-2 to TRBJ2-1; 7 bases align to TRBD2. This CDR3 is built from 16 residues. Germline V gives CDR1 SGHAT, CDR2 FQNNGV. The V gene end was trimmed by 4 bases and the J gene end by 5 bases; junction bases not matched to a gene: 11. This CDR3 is CASSYRGAGLNNEQFF. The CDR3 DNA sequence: TGTGCCAGCAGCTACAGAGGAGCGGGGTTAAACAATGAGCAGTTCTTC.

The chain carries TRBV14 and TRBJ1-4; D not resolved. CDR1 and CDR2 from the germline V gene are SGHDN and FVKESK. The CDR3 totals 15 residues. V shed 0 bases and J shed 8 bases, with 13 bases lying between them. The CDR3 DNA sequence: TGTGCCAGCAGCCAAGAGAGAACAGCCGCGGAAAAACTGTTTTTT. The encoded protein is CASSQERTAAEKLFF.

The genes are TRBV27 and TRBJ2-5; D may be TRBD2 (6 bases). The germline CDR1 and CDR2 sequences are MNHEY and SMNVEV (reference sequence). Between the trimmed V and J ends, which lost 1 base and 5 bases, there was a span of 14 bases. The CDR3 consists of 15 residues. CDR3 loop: CASSLFWGAGETQYF. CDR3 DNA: TGTGCCAGCAGTTTATTTTGGGGCGCGGGGGAGACCCAGTACTTC.

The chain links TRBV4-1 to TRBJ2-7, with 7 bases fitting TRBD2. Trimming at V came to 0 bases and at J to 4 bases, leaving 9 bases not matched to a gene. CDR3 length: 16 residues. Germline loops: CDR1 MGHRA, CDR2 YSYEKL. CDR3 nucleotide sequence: TGCGCCAGCAGCCAAGACGGGGCTAGCGGTATGTACGAGCAGTACTTC. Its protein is CASSQDGASGMYEQYF.

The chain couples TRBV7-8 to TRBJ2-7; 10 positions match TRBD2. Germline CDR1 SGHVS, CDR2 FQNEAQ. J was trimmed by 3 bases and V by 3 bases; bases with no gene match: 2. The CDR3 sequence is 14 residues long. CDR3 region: CASSLLAGGYEQYF. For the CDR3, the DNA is TGTGCCAGCAGCTTGTTAGCGGGAGGCTACGAGCAGTACTTC.

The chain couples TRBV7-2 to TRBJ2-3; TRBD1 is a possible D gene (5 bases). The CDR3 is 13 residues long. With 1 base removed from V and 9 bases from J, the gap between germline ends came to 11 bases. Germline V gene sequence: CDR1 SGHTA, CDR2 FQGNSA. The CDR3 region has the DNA TGTGCCAGCAGCTTAGTAGGGGCAGGGACGCAGTATTTT. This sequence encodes CASSLVGAGTQYF.